This T cell receptor beta chain was observed in a study of shared clonotypes between healthy human individuals. Generated by immunoSEQ multiplex PCR, the TCRdb table keeps only in-frame clones and is missing some. The sample yields under 2,500,000 clones, around 95% seen once. The CDR3 is made up of 14 amino acids. CDR1 and CDR2 from the germline V gene are SGDLS and YYNGEE. The V end was cut by 3 bases, the J end by 3 bases, with 9 bases between. About this clone: Its cognate antigen is unknown.

General study findings and limits: All-four-donor shared clonotypes had higher generation probabilities than non-shared clonotypes did.

This chain links TRBV9 with TRBJ1-4; possibly TRBD1 for D (5 bases). This clonotype was obtained from a man aged 18 to 29 in good health. The specimen was naive CD4+ T cells sorted from blood. The subset is: CD45RA+ positively selected. The CDR3 sequence: CASSAGRSNEKLFF. DNA for the CDR3: TGTGCCAGCAGCGCGGGACGGTCTAATGAAAAACTGTTTTTT.